Listed below are T cell receptor beta chains from one sample, sequenced in a study of cytomegalovirus exposure and HLA in healthy donors. Sequenced by immunoSEQ multiplex PCR; TCRdb stores in-frame clones only, minus some. Here the sample spans about 170,000 clones, approximately 81% being singletons. Material for sequencing was PBMCs. The receptors were sampled from a male donor in good health and CMV-seronegative. Both conserved end residues are part of each CDR3. The D gene is left open where the match is weak. For some rows the clone size is stated as once, few or many, or as a class when expanded; others skip it.

J gene	D gene	V gene	clone size	CDR3 DNA	CDR3 protein
TRBJ2-4	TRBD1	TRBV19	NA	TGTGCCAGTAGTGTAGCAGGGGGAGCCAAAAACATTCAGTACTTC	CASSVAGGAKNIQYF
TRBJ1-1	NA	TRBV5-6	NA	TGTGCCAGCAGCCGAGGTACTGAAGCTTTCTTT	CASSRGTEAFF
TRBJ2-3	TRBD2	TRBV5-4	NA	TGTGCCAGCAGTTTCCGCGGGGGAACTAGCACAGATACGCAGTATTTT	CASSFRGGTSTDTQYF
TRBJ2-1	TRBD2	TRBV25-1	NA	TGTGCCAGCAGTGAATGGGGACTAGCGGGTTTTAACAATGAGCAGTTCTTC	CASSEWGLAGFNNEQFF
TRBJ2-1	TRBD1	TRBV5-4	NA	TGTGCCAGCAGCCCGGGACAGGGGGCTAACAATGAGCAGTTCTTC	CASSPGQGANNEQFF
TRBJ2-1	NA	TRBV5-1	NA	TGCGCCAGCAGCTTGAGGGAGAATGAGCAGTTCTTC	CASSLRENEQFF
TRBJ2-5	NA	TRBV7-2	few	TGTGCCAGCAGCTTATCAGGGCCTCAAGAGACCCAGTACTTC	CASSLSGPQETQYF
TRBJ1-6	NA	TRBV5-6	NA	TGTGCCAGCAGCTTCTTCCGCCCAGTCTCAGAGGCCTATAATTCACCCCTCCACTTT	CASSFFRPVSEAYNSPLHF
TRBJ2-3	NA	TRBV9	NA	TGTGCCAGCAGCGCTGGATTATTTAAGGGGGGGAGCACAGATACGCAGTATTTT	CASSAGLFKGGSTDTQYF
TRBJ2-7	TRBD1	TRBV30	few	TGTGCCTCGGGACAGGGGCTCTACGAGCAGTACTTC	CASGQGLYEQYF
TRBJ2-7	TRBD2	TRBV6-5	NA	TGTGCCACCCGACTAGCGGGAGGGAGTATTGACGAGCAGTACTTC	CATRLAGGSIDEQYF
TRBJ2-3	NA	TRBV5-1	NA	TGCGCCAGCAGCCCTCCTTTCGGGGGCACAGATACGCAGTATTTT	CASSPPFGGTDTQYF
TRBJ1-4	NA	TRBV19	NA	TGTGCGGCGGGAGGGCCTAATGAAAAACTGTTTTTT	CAAGGPNEKLFF
TRBJ2-4	TRBD2	TRBV11-2	NA	TGTGCCAGCAGCTTAGCTAGGCTAGCGGGTCTAGCCAAAAACATTCAGTACTTC	CASSLARLAGLAKNIQYF
TRBJ2-7	NA	TRBV11-2	NA	TGTGCCACCCAACCACTGGGTTCAGGGTCAACCTACGAGCAGTACTTC	CATQPLGSGSTYEQYF
TRBJ1-6	NA	TRBV28	NA	TGTGCCAGCAGCCTACAGGCATCACCCCTCCACTTT	CASSLQASPLHF
TRBJ1-6	TRBD1	TRBV6-5	NA	TGTGCCAGCAGGGGGCAGGGGGCGGTCGGTTCACCCCTCCACTTT	CASRGQGAVGSPLHF
TRBJ2-1	NA	TRBV28	NA	TGTGCCAGCAGTTTAGGAAACAGGTACAATGAGCAGTTCTTC	CASSLGNRYNEQFF
TRBJ2-5	NA	TRBV30	NA	TGTGCCTGGAGTGTACGCGGGGGCGAGACCCAGTACTTC	CAWSVRGGETQYF
TRBJ2-7	TRBD2	TRBV27	NA	TGTGCCAGCAGCCTAAGGACTAGCGGGAGCTCCTACGAGCAGTACTTC	CASSLRTSGSSYEQYF
TRBJ2-5	NA	TRBV7-3	once	TGTGCCAGCAGCTACACAGGGAGAGGGGCAGAGACCCAGTACTTC	CASSYTGRGAETQYF
TRBJ1-6	NA	TRBV13	once	TGTGCCAGCAGCTTATGGCTCTATTCACCCCTCCACTTT	CASSLWLYSPLHF
TRBJ1-4	NA	TRBV6-6	NA	TGTGCCAGCAGGTCCAGGGGCGGTGGTGAAAAACTGTTTTTT	CASRSRGGGEKLFF
TRBJ1-3	NA	TRBV29-1	NA	TGCAGCGTGATGGACACCCTCCCCCCCACGGCTGGAAACACCATATATTTT	CSVMDTLPPTAGNTIYF
TRBJ2-7	NA	TRBV7-6	NA	TGTGCCAGCAGCTTATACACCTACGAGCAGTACTTC	CASSLYTYEQYF
TRBJ2-7	NA	TRBV7-2	few	TGTGCCAGCAGCTTAGCGGGTGGGAGCGCCTACGAGCAGTACTTC	CASSLAGGSAYEQYF
TRBJ1-6	TRBD1	TRBV4-2	NA	TGTGCCAGCAGCCAAGAACAGGGGGATTCACCCCTCCACTTT	CASSQEQGDSPLHF
TRBJ2-2	TRBD2	TRBV7-8	NA	TGTGCCAGCAGCCGGACTAGCATCACCGGGGAGCTGTTTTTT	CASSRTSITGELFF
TRBJ1-2	TRBD1	TRBV7-9	NA	TGTGCCAGCAGCCCCGGTGGCGGGACAGGGGTTAACTATGGCTACACCTTC	CASSPGGGTGVNYGYTF
TRBJ1-1	TRBD1	TRBV28	NA	TGTGCCAGCAGCCGCACGACAGGGACGGCTGAAGCTTTCTTT	CASSRTTGTAEAFF
TRBJ1-3	TRBD1	TRBV28	NA	TGTGCCAGCAGTCCCTGGACAGGGGCCTTCTCTGGAAACACCATATATTTT	CASSPWTGAFSGNTIYF
TRBJ1-2	TRBD1	TRBV9	NA	TGTGCCAGCAGCCCCCTCGGACAGGGTCATGGCTACACCTTC	CASSPLGQGHGYTF
TRBJ1-4	TRBD1	TRBV7-9	NA	TGTTCCAGCAGCCTCGGACAGGGGGCGCGGGGTTCGAATGAAAAACTGTTTTTT	CSSSLGQGARGSNEKLFF
TRBJ2-3	NA	TRBV27	NA	TGTGCCAGCAGTCTTGGCGGGCCCATTGGCGATACGCAGTATTTT	CASSLGGPIGDTQYF
TRBJ2-1	NA	TRBV11-2	NA	TGTGCCAGCAGCTTAGATTATGGAGGGGAGCAGTTCTTC	CASSLDYGGEQFF
TRBJ2-1	TRBD2	TRBV5-4	NA	TGTGCCAGCAGCTTTACCGGGACTAGGGCCTACAATGAGCAGTTCTTC	CASSFTGTRAYNEQFF
TRBJ2-5	NA	TRBV10-3	NA	TGTGCCATCAGTGATCAAAGCGCAGAGACCCAGTACTTC	CAISDQSAETQYF
TRBJ1-5	NA	TRBV2	NA	TGTGCCTGCCAAGCGTATAGCAATCAGCCCCAGCATTTT	CACQAYSNQPQHF
TRBJ1-6	NA	TRBV5-1	once	TGCGCCAGCAGCCGGCAGGGAACGAACTCACCCCTCCACTTT	CASSRQGTNSPLHF
TRBJ2-3	TRBD2	TRBV9	NA	TGTGCCAGCAGCGTCCGGACTAGCGGGGTTGCAGATACGCAGTATTTT	CASSVRTSGVADTQYF
TRBJ2-1	NA	TRBV29-1	NA	TGCAGCGCTGACAATGAGCAGTTCTTC	CSADNEQFF